This TCR beta chain was identified during a study of regulatory T cells in long-lasting Graves disease. The V gene lost 5 bases and the J gene lost 5 bases, with 13 bases spanning the gap. CDR3 length equals 14 residues. Per germline, CDR1 SNHLY and CDR2 FYNNEI. Findings and limits, study-wide: Tissue studied was limited to peripheral blood, excluding thyroid tissue. Patients whose Graves' disease persisted exhibited lower TCR diversity than those newly diagnosed. The persistent group shared some 2,700 public clonotypes, more than the 950 to 1,000 shared by new patients.

This sample's time point: persistent/refractory GD, antithyroid drugs over 5 years with positive TRAb. Following extraction of RNA from PBMCs, that RNA was used to make the TCR library. HTBI primers from iRepertoire and Arm-PCR of CDR3 regions yielded the TCR beta libraries. From the multiplex PCR reads, TCRdb called clonotypes with MiXCR, one entry per CDR3 protein. This table has about 660,000 distinct CDR3 sequences, around 30% appearing once. With regard to this clonotype: The antigen is unknown.

The V and J genes are TRBV2 and TRBJ1-5, with D tentatively TRBD1 (6 bases). The receptor was isolated from a female donor with Graves disease. The specimen comprised peripheral blood mononuclear cells (PBMCs), sampled when the disease was refractory, from a patient treated with antithyroid drugs. CDR3 loop: CASSHRGHDQPQHF. The CDR3 DNA sequence: TGTGCCAGCAGTCATCGGGGGCACGATCAGCCCCAGCATTTT.